A single sample is the source of the 23 T cell receptor beta chains below, sequenced in a study of blood T cell repertoires in COVID-19. Some clones are missing from TCRdb's copy, which holds only in-frame ones; the method was immunoSEQ multiplex PCR. Here the sample spans approximately 310,000 clones, around 86% being singletons. Sequenced: peripheral blood. The receptors come from a man in his forties or fifties with active or convalescent COVID-19.

The sample holds one count of this clone. The chain carries TRBV11-2 and TRBJ1-1; no firm D call. Germline CDR1 reads SGHAT; CDR2 reads FQNNGV. The germline V and J ends were trimmed by 2 bases and 5 bases, with 12 bases remaining between them. This CDR3 is built from 14 residues. CDR3 in DNA: TGTGCCAGCAGCTTACGGGGTAGAGGTACTGAAGCTTTCTTT. Translation gives CASSLRGRGTEAFF.

The chain combines TRBV7-9 with TRBJ1-6, with 11 nucleotides matching TRBD1. Germline trimming cut 5 bases from V and 9 bases from J; bases unmatched to any gene: 9. This CDR3 comprises 16 residues. Per germline, CDR1 SEHNR and CDR2 FQNEAQ (reference sequence). The CDR3 bases are TGTGCCAGCAGCGAAAGCGGGACAGGGGGGTTTTCACCCCTCCACTTT. It yields the protein CASSESGTGGFSPLHF.

The chain uses TRBV10-3 and TRBJ2-3, with TRBD2 as a possible D gene (5 bases). The germline V gene encodes CDR1 ENHRY and CDR2 SYGVKD. The CDR3 loop spans 14 amino acids. V lost 8 bases to trimming and J lost 2 bases, with 14 bases between them. CDR3 coding DNA: TGTGCCATCGGAGCTCGGGGTATCACAGATACGCAGTATTTT. It yields the protein CAIGARGITDTQYF.

The rearrangement links TRBV2 to TRBJ2-2; D is uncertain. The CDR3 runs 15 residues. Germline V CDR1 and CDR2: SNHLY, FYNNEI. Deletions cut 2 bases from V and 1 base from J, with 8 bases between. The CDR3 DNA is TGTGCCAGCAGTGAAAATAGTCAGAACACCGGGGAGCTGTTTTTT. Protein: CASSENSQNTGELFF.

This chain uses TRBV7-2 with TRBJ2-6; the D is unclear. Germline lookup yields CDR1 SGHTA and CDR2 FQGNSA. The CDR3 totals 15 residues. Trimming took off 1 base at V and 0 bases at J, with 4 bases between the two ends. The CDR3 here is CASSLGGSGANVLTF. The CDR3 region has the DNA TGTGCCAGCAGCTTAGGCGGCTCTGGGGCCAACGTCCTGACTTTC.

The V call is TRBV28, the J call TRBJ1-2; tentative D call: TRBD1 (6 bases). This CDR3 spans 15 amino acids. Germline values: CDR1 MDHEN, CDR2 SYDVKM. Trimming removed 5 bases from V and 2 bases from J, with 15 bases in between. CDR3 amino acids: CASSPGGQPNYGYTF. CDR3 bases: TGTGCCAGCAGTCCCGGGGGGCAGCCCAACTATGGCTACACCTTC.

The J gene is TRBJ1-2, the V gene TRBV24-1; D call uncertain. V lost 5 bases and J 4 bases, leaving 10 bases between the germline ends. Germline-derived CDR1 and CDR2 are KGHDR and SFDVKD. The CDR3 has 13 residues. The DNA of the CDR3 is TGTGCCACCAGTGGCGACTCGAGCTATGGCTACACCTTC. Translating it yields CATSGDSSYGYTF.

The rearrangement uses TRBV6-2 or TRBV6-3 and TRBJ2-5, with 8 bases that match TRBD1. This CDR3 spans 14 amino acids. Germline CDR1 and CDR2: MNHEY and SVGEGT. The J segment lost 1 base and the V segment lost 6 bases, leaving 4 bases of the junction unmatched. CDR3 coding DNA: TGTGCCAGCAGCTCCCAGGGGGCCCAAGAGACCCAGTACTTC. It specifies CASSSQGAQETQYF.

This clone came up once. CDR3 sequence (DNA): TGTGCCAGCAGCTTAGGGCCCGGACAGGGGGCGGGTACGCAGTATTTT. Protein sequence: CASSLGPGQGAGTQYF. The V and J genes are TRBV7-6 and TRBJ2-3; 11 bases agree with TRBD1. Trimming removed 1 base from V and 8 bases from J; junction bases left unmatched: 8. Germline V CDR1 and CDR2: SGHVS, FNYEAQ. This CDR3 region has 16 residues.

The chain is built from TRBV5-1 and TRBJ2-3; D possibly corresponds to TRBD1 (6 bases). CDR3 length: 15 residues. The V end was cut by 0 bases, the J end by 3 bases, with 11 bases between. CDR1 and CDR2 (germline): SGHRS, YFSETQ. The CDR3 DNA sequence: TGCGCCAGCAGCTTGGTACAGGGTCAGACAGATACGCAGTATTTT. Protein sequence: CASSLVQGQTDTQYF.

The V and J genes are TRBV3-1 (or the pseudogene TRBV3-2) and TRBJ1-5, with D unclear. Trimming took 1 base from V and 10 from J, leaving 17 bases between them. Germline V CDR1 and CDR2: LGHDT, YNNKEL (reference sequence). The CDR3 consists of 15 residues. The CDR3 reads CASSQGFINIRPQHF. As DNA, the CDR3 is TGTGCCAGCAGCCAAGGCTTCATCAACATCCGACCCCAGCATTTT.

The CDR3 coding sequence is TGTGCCTGGAGTGTACGGCTCCGGGATGGCTACACCTTC. Its protein product is CAWSVRLRDGYTF. V usage is TRBV30 and J usage is TRBJ1-2, with unresolved D. Trimming cost V 0 bases and J 6 bases, with 11 bases left between them. Per the germline V gene, CDR1 is GTSNPN and CDR2 is SVGIG (reference sequence). CDR3 length: 13 amino acids.

The chain combines TRBV5-1 with TRBJ2-3; the match to TRBD2 covers 8 bases. The ends lost 4 bases at V and 0 bases at J; junction bases unmatched: 4. The CDR3 loop spans 15 amino acids. CDR1 SGHRS and CDR2 YFSETQ come from the germline V gene. Here the CDR3 reads CASSRGGSSTDTQYF. The CDR3 DNA sequence: TGCGCCAGCAGCCGGGGGGGCTCAAGCACAGATACGCAGTATTTT. The full variable domain, rest sourced from reference TRBV5-1 and TRBJ2-3, is KAGVTQTPRYLIKTRGQQVTLSCSPISGHRSVSWYQQTPGQGLQFLFEYFSETQRNKGNFPGRFSGRQFSNSRSEMNVSTLELGDSALYLCASSRGGSSTDTQYFGPGTRLTVL.

V is TRBV3-1 (or the pseudogene TRBV3-2) and J is TRBJ2-1; D perhaps matches TRBD2 (5 bases). Trimming took 2 bases from V and 0 from J, leaving 11 bases between them. CDR1 is LGHDT, CDR2 YNNKEL, per germline (reference sequence). This CDR3 spans 16 amino acids. Here the CDR3 DNA reads TGTGCCAGCAGCCAAAGTACGGGGTACTCCTACAATGAGCAGTTCTTC. Translated: CASSQSTGYSYNEQFF.

Concerning this clone itself: The junction departs from germline at one end; a sequencing error may be responsible. The chain joins TRBV4-2 to TRBJ1-1; weak D call: TRBD1 (6 bases). CDR3 length equals 12 residues. Germline V lookup: CDR1 LGHNA, CDR2 YNFKEQ. CDR3 loop: CASSQEPGGGQF. The CDR3 DNA is TGTGCCAGCAGCCAAGAACCGGGGGGCGGCCAGTTT.

The chain links TRBV19 to TRBJ1-5; no definite D call. Germline CDR1 LNHDA, CDR2 SQIVND (reference sequence). Trimming removed 3 bases from V and 6 bases from J, with 12 bases in between. The CDR3 sequence is 14 residues long. The CDR3 sequence is CASSIKGSGQPQHF. CDR3 nucleotide sequence: TGTGCCAGTAGTATTAAGGGTAGCGGTCAGCCCCAGCATTTT.

The chain is built from TRBV19 and TRBJ1-5, with a tentative D call TRBD1 (6 bases). V dropped 3 bases and J dropped 7 bases, with 10 bases sitting between them. The CDR3 is made up of 13 amino acids. Germline CDR1 is LNHDA and CDR2 is SQIVND (reference sequence). CDR3 bases: TGTGCCAGTAGTATCCAGGGGATCCAGCCCCAGCATTTT. It specifies CASSIQGIQPQHF.

J is TRBJ1-5 and V is TRBV10-3; TRBD1 might be the D (5 bases). Trimming left V 1 base short and J 4 bases short, with 17 bases between. Germline assignment: CDR1 ENHRY and CDR2 SYGVKD. This CDR3 is 17 amino acids long. CDR3 in amino acids: CAISEFGGYGQNQPQHF. CDR3 coding DNA: TGTGCCATCAGTGAGTTCGGGGGATATGGCCAAAATCAGCCCCAGCATTTT.

The chain couples TRBV6-5 to TRBJ2-5; unclear D gene. V dropped 2 bases and J dropped 6 bases, with 4 bases sitting between them. The CDR3 is made up of 11 amino acids. Germline CDR1 reads MNHEY; CDR2 reads SVGAGI. CDR3 bases: TGTGCCAGCAGTTACCTCCAGACCCAGTACTTC. It specifies CASSYLQTQYF.

The V and J genes are TRBV5-1 and TRBJ2-7; 7 nucleotides agree with TRBD2. Germline CDR1 SGHRS, CDR2 YFSETQ. Trimming removed 2 bases from V and 4 bases from J; junction bases left unmatched: 6. The CDR3 has 14 amino acids. CDR3 DNA: TGCGCCAGCAGCTTAAGCGGGGAGCCTTACGAGCAGTACTTC. Translating it yields CASSLSGEPYEQYF. Using reference TRBV5-1 and TRBJ2-7 for the parts outside the CDR3, the full variable domain is KAGVTQTPRYLIKTRGQQVTLSCSPISGHRSVSWYQQTPGQGLQFLFEYFSETQRNKGNFPGRFSGRQFSNSRSEMNVSTLELGDSALYLCASSLSGEPYEQYFGPGTRLTVT.

This clone has a handful of counts. The chain uses TRBV4-2 and TRBJ2-1; TRBD2 aligns across 10 bases. The germline V gene encodes CDR1 LGHNA and CDR2 YNFKEQ. This CDR3 contains 19 residues. Unmatched junction bases numbered 11, after V lost 0 bases and J lost 3 bases. The CDR3 reads CASSQDFVAGGAFYNEQFF. As DNA, the CDR3 is TGTGCCAGCAGCCAAGATTTTGTAGCGGGAGGAGCGTTCTACAATGAGCAGTTCTTC.

The chain uses TRBV30 and TRBJ2-5; D may be TRBD1 (6 bases). The CDR3 is made up of 15 amino acids. V lost 2 bases and J lost 1, with 14 bases in between. Germline V CDR1 and CDR2: GTSNPN, SVGIG (reference sequence). CDR3 in DNA: TGTGCCTGGAGTATCGCCTCAGGGGTCCAAGAGACCCAGTACTTC. Protein product: CAWSIASGVQETQYF.

CDR3 bases: TGTGCCAGCAGTGGGGGCGGGACTAGCGGGAGCCAGTTCTTC. This encodes CASSGGGTSGSQFF. The chain is built from TRBV28 and TRBJ2-1; 14 bases are a match to TRBD2. J gave up 13 bases and V 5 bases, and 7 bases lay outside the gene matches. Germline CDR1 and CDR2: MDHEN and SYDVKM. This CDR3 is 14 amino acids long.